These T cell receptor beta chains were read from a single sample in a study of T-cell memory formation after mild COVID-19. TCRdb recomputed calls from the 5' RACE reads with MiXCR, one row per CDR3 protein. The data hold approximately 300,000 distinct CDR3 sequences, with 8% to 9% observed a single time. Material: PBMCs or a T cell subset sorted from them (not recorded which). These receptors were taken from a man aged 18 to 30 who had mild COVID-19 (a few samples of this study predate the infection). Cell type and time point are not known. The CDR3 runs from the conserved cysteine through the conserved F or W. The D gene is left open where the match is weak. Size is omitted from some rows. Given values are once, few, many or a class for expanded clones.

D gene	V gene	J gene	clone size	CDR3 DNA	CDR3 protein
TRBD1	TRBV5-1	TRBJ1-2	NA	TGCGCCAGCAGCTCGCCGGGACAGCAGTATGGCTACACCTTC	CASSSPGQQYGYTF
NA	TRBV18	TRBJ1-2	few	TGTGCCAGCTCACCACAACGGACGGGCTATGGCTACACCTTC	CASSPQRTGYGYTF
TRBD1	TRBV20-1	TRBJ1-6	NA	TGCAGTGCGCGGCTGGTTGGGGACAGTCATTCACCCCTCCACTTT	CSARLVGDSHSPLHF
TRBD1	TRBV5-1	TRBJ1-1	few	TGCGCCAGCGCCCCCCGGGACAGGGGAATGAACACTGAAGCTTTCTTT	CASAPRDRGMNTEAFF
TRBD1	TRBV7-3	TRBJ1-6	many	TGTGCCAGCAGCTCCGGGACAGCCAATTCACCCCTCCACTTT	CASSSGTANSPLHF
NA	TRBV29-1	TRBJ1-5	NA	TGCAGCGTTATTACACCCGATAGCAATCAGCCCCAGCATTTT	CSVITPDSNQPQHF
NA	TRBV10-3	TRBJ2-2	few	TGTGCCATCAGTGAGTCGATGGCTAGCGTTGGCACCGGGGAGCTGTTTTTT	CAISESMASVGTGELFF
NA	TRBV6-6	TRBJ2-7	NA	TGTGCCAGCAGTTACCCCTACCAGGGGCCAACCTACGAGCAGTACTTC	CASSYPYQGPTYEQYF
NA	TRBV5-1	TRBJ2-5	few	TGCGCCAGCAGCACGGAAGAGACCCAGTACTTC	CASSTEETQYF
NA	TRBV4-2	TRBJ2-5	many	TGTGCCAGCAGCCCTTACGGCAGGGATCAAGAGACCCAGTACTTC	CASSPYGRDQETQYF
NA	TRBV20-1	TRBJ1-3	few	TGCAGTGCGCAGACGGATGGGAGCTCTGGAAACACCATATATTTT	CSAQTDGSSGNTIYF
NA	TRBV7-2	TRBJ2-1	few	TGTGCCAGCAGCCCTGACTGGAGCTCCTACAATGAGCAGTTCTTC	CASSPDWSSYNEQFF
TRBD1	TRBV15	TRBJ2-3	NA	TGTGCCACCAGCAGAGATGTGGGACAGGGGGCCTATTGGGCGCAGTATTTT	CATSRDVGQGAYWAQYF
NA	TRBV20-1	TRBJ1-2	NA	TGCAGTGCTAGGCGGGGCTTTGGCTACACCTTC	CSARRGFGYTF
NA	TRBV30	TRBJ2-7	medium-sized	TGTGCCTGGAGTGTACAGGTCCAGTACGAGCAGTACTTC	CAWSVQVQYEQYF
TRBD2	TRBV7-3	TRBJ2-3	NA	TGTGCCAGCAGCCGACCGACTAGCGGGGAATCTGGCACAGATACGCAGTATTTT	CASSRPTSGESGTDTQYF
TRBD1	TRBV4-3	TRBJ1-1	few	TGCGCCAGCAGCCTATGGACAGGGGGCCTTTACACTGAAGCTTTCTTT	CASSLWTGGLYTEAFF
TRBD2	TRBV4-3	TRBJ2-7	many	TGCGCCAGCAGCGTGGGACTAGCGGAAAGCGAGCAGTACTTC	CASSVGLAESEQYF
NA	TRBV4-3	TRBJ1-2	NA	TGCGCCAGCAGCCAAGTAACGGCCAGGGGAAGAGGCTACACCTTC	CASSQVTARGRGYTF
TRBD1	TRBV5-1	TRBJ1-3	NA	TGCGCCAGCGGGGACAGCGGAAACACCATATATTTT	CASGDSGNTIYF
TRBD1	TRBV9	TRBJ2-3	NA	TGTGCCAGCAGCCCCCAGGGGGCGAGAACAGATACGCAGTATTTT	CASSPQGARTDTQYF
NA	TRBV2	TRBJ2-2	few	TGTGCCAGCAGCCTACAGGGTTTCGGGGAGCTGTTTTTT	CASSLQGFGELFF
TRBD1	TRBV20-1	TRBJ1-2	NA	TGCAGTGCCAACCCGACACAGGGGGCAGCGGGCTACACCTTC	CSANPTQGAAGYTF
NA	TRBV27	TRBJ2-1	few	TGTGCCAGCAGATTAGGTGGCAATGAGCAGTTCTTC	CASRLGGNEQFF
TRBD1	TRBV28	TRBJ2-5	NA	TGTGCCAGCAGCGTGGCGGGACAGGGGGCGTGGGAGACCCAGTACTTC	CASSVAGQGAWETQYF
NA	TRBV29-1	TRBJ2-5	few	TGCAGCGCGTCCGCGACAGGCGCGACCCAGTACTTC	CSASATGATQYF
TRBD1	TRBV20-1	TRBJ2-3	NA	TGCAGTGCTAGCGCGGACAGGGGGATGATCCGTTCAGATACGCAGTATTTT	CSASADRGMIRSDTQYF
NA	TRBV10-2	TRBJ2-1	NA	TGCGCCAGCTCCAGGGACTGGGCTTTCAATGAGCAGTTCTTC	CASSRDWAFNEQFF
NA	TRBV20-1	TRBJ2-2	many	TGCAGTGCTCAGACAGCTCTCACCGGGGAGCTGTTTTTT	CSAQTALTGELFF
NA	TRBV4-1	TRBJ1-5	few	TGCGCCAGCAGCCAAGCAGGGCGCAGGGACAGCAATCAGCCCCAGCATTTT	CASSQAGRRDSNQPQHF
NA	TRBV6-5	TRBJ2-3	few	TGTGCCAGCAGTTATTCCGATACGAAGTATTTT	CASSYSDTKYF
TRBD1	TRBV7-8	TRBJ1-5	NA	TGTGCCAGCAGCCGAGCCCTCCGACAGGGAGGCAATCAGCCCCAGCATTTT	CASSRALRQGGNQPQHF
TRBD1	TRBV7-2	TRBJ1-5	few	TGTGCCAGCAGCCTAGTAAAACCGGGACAGGTCAATCAGCCCCAGCATTTT	CASSLVKPGQVNQPQHF
NA	TRBV12-3/TRBV12-4	TRBJ2-7	few	TGTGCCAGCAGCCGTCTAAGGGGGGCTAACTACGAGCAGTACTTC	CASSRLRGANYEQYF
NA	TRBV7-2	TRBJ2-7	NA	TGTGCCAGCAGCTTAATCGCTCAGGGATCGAACGAGCAGTACTTC	CASSLIAQGSNEQYF